These 5 T cell receptor beta chains share one sample of origin, sequenced in a study of T cells after yellow fever vaccination. TCRdb used MiXCR to reprocess the 5' RACE reads, holding one entry per CDR3 protein. The data hold 550,000 to 750,000 distinct CDR3 sequences, with less than 15% observed a single time. The source material was PBMCs, sampled on the day of the yellow fever booster vaccination. These receptors all stem from a young man who received the YFV17D yellow fever vaccine.

This clonotype came up a few times. The DNA for the CDR3 is TGCAGCGTAGCGGACCTTGAGGGTGGCTACGAGCAGTACTTC. Its protein is CSVADLEGGYEQYF. The chain employs TRBV29-1 and TRBJ2-7; weak D call: TRBD2 (5 bases). Germline assignment: CDR1 SQVTM and CDR2 ANQGSEA. There are 14 residues in the CDR3. Trimming shortened V by 6 bases and J by 3 bases, and 18 bases separated the two germline ends.

This chain joins TRBV7-2 and TRBJ2-5; D is ambiguous. The V gene lost 0 bases and the J gene lost 7 bases, with 12 bases spanning the gap. There are 14 residues in the CDR3. Germline V CDR1 and CDR2: SGHTA, FQGNSA. CDR3 in amino acids: CASSLADHGGTQYF. The CDR3 DNA sequence: TGTGCCAGCAGCTTAGCGGACCACGGTGGGACCCAGTACTTC.

V and J are TRBV28 and TRBJ2-5; D gene uncertain. Germline CDR1 and CDR2: MDHEN and SYDVKM. Trimming cost V 7 bases and J 3 bases, with 9 bases left between them. This CDR3 comprises 12 residues. The chain's CDR3 is CASMGREETQYF. The CDR3 DNA reads as TGTGCCAGCATGGGTCGGGAAGAGACCCAGTACTTC.

This clonotype was observed a handful of times. This chain joins TRBV7-3 and TRBJ2-1; TRBD2 agrees at 12 bases. This CDR3 has 15 residues. V was pared by 4 bases and J by 7 bases, with 5 bases of the junction left unmatched. Per the germline V gene, CDR1 is SGHTA and CDR2 is FQGTGA. CDR3 sequence reads: CASSSTSGRLNEQFF. The DNA of the CDR3 is TGTGCCAGCAGCTCTACTAGCGGGAGGTTAAATGAGCAGTTCTTC.

The rearrangement joins TRBV11-3 to TRBJ1-2, with 12 bases fitting TRBD1. Germline CDR1 SGHNT, CDR2 YENEEA. With V trimmed by 4 bases and J by 5 bases, 23 bases remained unmatched. This CDR3 has 21 residues. The CDR3 sequence: CASSSPGQGARVELSKYGYTF. The DNA for the CDR3 is TGTGCCAGCAGCTCGCCGGGACAGGGGGCGCGGGTTGAACTTTCGAAGTATGGCTACACCTTC.